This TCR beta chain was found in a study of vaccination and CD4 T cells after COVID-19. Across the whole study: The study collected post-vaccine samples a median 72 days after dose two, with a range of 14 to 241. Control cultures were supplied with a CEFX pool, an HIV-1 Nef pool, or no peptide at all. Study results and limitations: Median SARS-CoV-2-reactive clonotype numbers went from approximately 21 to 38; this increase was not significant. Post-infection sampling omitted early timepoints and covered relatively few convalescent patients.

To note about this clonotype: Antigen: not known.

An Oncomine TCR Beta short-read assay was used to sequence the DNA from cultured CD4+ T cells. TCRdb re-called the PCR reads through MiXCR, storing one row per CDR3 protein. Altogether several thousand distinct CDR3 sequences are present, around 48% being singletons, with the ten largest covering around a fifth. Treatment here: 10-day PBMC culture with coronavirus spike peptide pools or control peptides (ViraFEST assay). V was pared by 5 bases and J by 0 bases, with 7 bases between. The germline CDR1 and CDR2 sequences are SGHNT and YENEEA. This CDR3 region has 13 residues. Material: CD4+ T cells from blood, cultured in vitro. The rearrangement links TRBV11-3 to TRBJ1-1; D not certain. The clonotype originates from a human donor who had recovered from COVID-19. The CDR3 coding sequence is TGTGCCAGCAGCGGCGGGTTGAACACTGAAGCTTTCTTT. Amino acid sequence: CASSGGLNTEAFF.